These T cell receptor beta chains were read from a single sample in a study of T cells in Graves' hyperthyroidism and ophthalmopathy. TCRdb redid the calling of the multiplex PCR reads with MiXCR, one entry per CDR3 protein. Here the sample spans around 420,000 distinct CDR3 sequences, 15% to 19% being singletons. Sequencing used blood. The receptors shown here come from a woman under 30 with Graves' hyperthyroidism. Each CDR3 is given with its conserved first and last residue. A D gene is named only where the DNA matches it firmly. Clone size appears in some rows only: once, few, many, or a class for an expanded clone.

TRBV6-1	many	TRBJ2-3	TRBD2	CASSSGTSGFPDTQYF	TGTGCCAGCAGTTCGGGGACTAGCGGTTTTCCAGATACGCAGTATTTT
TRBV6-1	NA	TRBJ1-2	NA	CASSARRHYGYTF	TGTGCCAGCAGTGCCCGACGGCACTATGGCTACACCTTC
TRBV6-1	many	TRBJ2-7	NA	CASSEFYPPSSYEQYF	TGTGCCAGCAGTGAATTCTACCCCCCGTCCTCCTACGAGCAGTACTTC
TRBV7-8	few	TRBJ2-1	NA	CASSLAVLSSYNERFF	TGTGCCAGCAGCTTAGCGGTTCTGAGCTCCTACAATGAGCGGTTCTTC
TRBV6-1	few	TRBJ2-4	TRBD1	CASDDRGAKNIQYF	TGTGCCAGCGACGACAGGGGAGCCAAAAACATTCAGTACTTC
TRBV20-1	many	TRBJ1-2	TRBD1	CSARARTGEDPYGYTF	TGCAGTGCTAGAGCCCGGACAGGGGAGGACCCCTATGGCTACACCTTC
TRBV3-1	many	TRBJ1-3	NA	CASSQTRPSGNTIYF	TGTGCCAGCAGCCAAACCCGGCCTTCTGGAAACACCATATATTTT
TRBV5-1	many	TRBJ2-3	NA	CASSLDPSYLDTQYF	TGCGCCAGCAGCTTGGATCCCTCCTACCTTGATACGCAGTATTTT
TRBV5-1	many	TRBJ1-4	NA	CASSLVATNEKLFF	TGCGCCAGCAGCTTGGTAGCAACTAATGAAAAACTGTTTTTT
TRBV7-2	many	TRBJ2-3	NA	CASSLDLGGGDTQYF	TGTGCCAGCAGCTTAGATCTAGGGGGGGGTGATACGCAGTATTTT
TRBV6-1	few	TRBJ2-3	TRBD2	CASSEPLAGSTDTQYF	TGTGCCAGCAGTGAACCCCTAGCGGGGTCCACAGATACGCAGTATTTT
TRBV5-1	few	TRBJ2-2	NA	CASSGQVDTGELFF	TGCGCCAGCAGCGGCCAGGTAGACACCGGGGAGCTGTTTTTT
TRBV20-1	many	TRBJ2-7	NA	CSARDRQPYEQYF	TGCAGTGCTAGAGATCGGCAGCCCTACGAGCAGTACTTC
TRBV20-1	NA	TRBJ1-1	TRBD1	CSVDTRGGDTEAFF	TGCAGTGTCGATACCAGGGGGGGGGACACTGAAGCTTTCTTT
TRBV25-1	many	TRBJ2-7	NA	CASSENPGSYEQYF	TGTGCCAGCAGTGAAAACCCCGGGTCCTACGAGCAGTACTTC
TRBV6-2/TRBV6-3	many	TRBJ2-5	TRBD2	CASSYSGTRETQYF	TGTGCCAGCAGCTATAGCGGGACACGAGAGACCCAGTACTTC
TRBV7-9	many	TRBJ2-3	NA	CASSRRADTQYF	TGTGCCAGCAGCCGCCGGGCAGATACGCAGTATTTT
TRBV7-2	many	TRBJ2-1	NA	CASSLGGLDEQFF	TGTGCCAGCAGCTTAGGCGGCCTCGATGAGCAGTTCTTC
TRBV19	many	TRBJ1-1	NA	CASSLPTGNTEAFF	TGTGCCAGTAGTCTTCCGACCGGAAACACTGAAGCTTTCTTT
TRBV2	many	TRBJ2-1	NA	CASFGLYSYNEQFF	TGTGCCAGCTTTGGACTCTACTCCTACAATGAGCAGTTCTTC
TRBV28	few	TRBJ2-7	TRBD2	CASSFIAGASSYEQYF	TGTGCCAGCAGTTTTATAGCGGGGGCGAGCTCCTACGAGCAGTACTTC
TRBV6-2/TRBV6-3	many	TRBJ2-5	TRBD2	CASSQTLGLAGGRYQETQYF	TGTGCCAGCAGTCAAACGCTGGGACTAGCGGGGGGCCGGTACCAAGAGACCCAGTACTTC
TRBV3-1	many	TRBJ1-4	NA	CASSQRWLGNEKLFF	TGTGCCAGCAGCCAGAGGTGGTTAGGTAATGAAAAACTGTTTTTT
TRBV20-1	many	TRBJ2-7	NA	CSARASGFYEQYF	TGCAGTGCTAGAGCGAGCGGGTTCTACGAGCAGTACTTC
TRBV6-2/TRBV6-3	once	TRBJ2-1	TRBD1	CASSYVPSGTGSYNEQFF	TGTGCCAGCAGTTACGTACCGTCCGGGACAGGATCCTACAATGAGCAGTTCTTC
TRBV5-8	few	TRBJ1-2	NA	CASSLGQGLDYGYTF	TGTGCCAGCAGCTTGGGGCAGGGGCTGGACTATGGCTACACCTTC
TRBV10-3	many	TRBJ1-6	TRBD1	CAISDVQGPNSPLHF	TGTGCCATCAGTGACGTACAGGGGCCGAATTCACCCCTCCACTTT
TRBV3-1	many	TRBJ1-2	NA	CASSSGSVGGYTF	TGTGCCAGCAGCTCAGGGAGTGTGGGCGGCTACACCTTC
TRBV28	many	TRBJ2-5	NA	CASSSSGLKQETQYF	TGTGCCAGCAGTTCCTCGGGACTTAAGCAAGAGACCCAGTACTTC
TRBV10-2	many	TRBJ2-2	TRBD2	CASSALADTNTGELFF	TGCGCCAGCAGTGCACTAGCGGATACGAACACCGGGGAGCTGTTTTTT
TRBV30	many	TRBJ2-5	TRBD2	CAWRGTSGVLETQYF	TGTGCCTGGAGGGGGACTAGCGGGGTCCTGGAGACCCAGTACTTC
TRBV29-1	many	TRBJ2-5	TRBD2	CSVEGEASGGAEETQYF	TGCAGCGTTGAAGGCGAGGCTAGCGGGGGGGCCGAAGAGACCCAGTACTTC
TRBV10-3	many	TRBJ1-2	NA	CAISESRGYGYTF	TGTGCCATCAGTGAGTCAAGGGGGTATGGCTACACCTTC
TRBV12-3/TRBV12-4	many	TRBJ1-3	NA	CASSFVPGRTSGNTIYF	TGTGCCAGCAGTTTCGTCCCCGGCCGAACCTCTGGAAACACCATATATTTT
TRBV30	many	TRBJ2-1	TRBD1	CASWTGVSEQFF	TGTGCCTCCTGGACAGGGGTCAGCGAGCAGTTCTTC
TRBV7-9	few	TRBJ1-3	TRBD1	CVSSLGQGKENTIYF	TGTGTCAGCAGCTTGGGACAGGGTAAAGAAAACACCATATATTTT
TRBV19	NA	TRBJ2-3	TRBD2	CASRRLAGGPRTDTQYF	TGTGCCAGTAGGAGACTAGCGGGAGGGCCTCGCACAGATACGCAGTATTTT
TRBV7-9	NA	TRBJ2-5	TRBD1	CASSSRTGRPYF	TGTGCCAGCAGCTCCCGGACAGGCCGTCCGTACTTC
TRBV30	many	TRBJ2-5	TRBD1	CAWSLPQGAGETQYF	TGTGCCTGGAGTCTTCCACAGGGGGCCGGAGAGACCCAGTACTTC
TRBV2	many	TRBJ1-4	TRBD1	CASSRGTATNEKLFF	TGTGCCAGCAGTAGAGGGACAGCAACTAATGAAAAACTGTTTTTT
TRBV27	NA	TRBJ2-1	TRBD2	CASRPVILAGINEQFF	TGTGCCAGCAGGCCCGTCATACTAGCGGGGATCAATGAGCAGTTCTTC
TRBV18	many	TRBJ2-7	NA	CASSPNHEQYF	TGTGCCAGCTCACCAAACCACGAGCAGTACTTC
TRBV7-9	few	TRBJ1-6	NA	CASSGGAAGGSPLHF	TGTGCCAGCAGCGGCGGGGCAGCCGGCGGCTCACCCCTCCACTTT
TRBV5-1	many	TRBJ1-4	NA	CASSLVAGTQDEKLFF	TGCGCCAGCAGCTTGGTCGCAGGGACCCAGGACGAAAAACTGTTTTTT
TRBV19	NA	TRBJ2-1	NA	CASNNRGGGEQFF	TGTGCCAGTAACAATAGGGGCGGCGGGGAGCAGTTCTTC
TRBV27	many	TRBJ2-7	TRBD2	CASSPGTSAYEQYF	TGTGCCAGCAGCCCCGGGACTAGCGCGTACGAGCAGTACTTC
TRBV2	many	TRBJ2-7	TRBD1	CASRVLQGKLLDEQYF	TGTGCCAGCAGGGTCCTACAGGGGAAACTTTTGGACGAGCAGTACTTC
TRBV7-3	NA	TRBJ2-3	NA	CASSLGQTDTQYF	TGTGCCAGCAGCTTAGGACAGACAGATACGCAGTATTTT